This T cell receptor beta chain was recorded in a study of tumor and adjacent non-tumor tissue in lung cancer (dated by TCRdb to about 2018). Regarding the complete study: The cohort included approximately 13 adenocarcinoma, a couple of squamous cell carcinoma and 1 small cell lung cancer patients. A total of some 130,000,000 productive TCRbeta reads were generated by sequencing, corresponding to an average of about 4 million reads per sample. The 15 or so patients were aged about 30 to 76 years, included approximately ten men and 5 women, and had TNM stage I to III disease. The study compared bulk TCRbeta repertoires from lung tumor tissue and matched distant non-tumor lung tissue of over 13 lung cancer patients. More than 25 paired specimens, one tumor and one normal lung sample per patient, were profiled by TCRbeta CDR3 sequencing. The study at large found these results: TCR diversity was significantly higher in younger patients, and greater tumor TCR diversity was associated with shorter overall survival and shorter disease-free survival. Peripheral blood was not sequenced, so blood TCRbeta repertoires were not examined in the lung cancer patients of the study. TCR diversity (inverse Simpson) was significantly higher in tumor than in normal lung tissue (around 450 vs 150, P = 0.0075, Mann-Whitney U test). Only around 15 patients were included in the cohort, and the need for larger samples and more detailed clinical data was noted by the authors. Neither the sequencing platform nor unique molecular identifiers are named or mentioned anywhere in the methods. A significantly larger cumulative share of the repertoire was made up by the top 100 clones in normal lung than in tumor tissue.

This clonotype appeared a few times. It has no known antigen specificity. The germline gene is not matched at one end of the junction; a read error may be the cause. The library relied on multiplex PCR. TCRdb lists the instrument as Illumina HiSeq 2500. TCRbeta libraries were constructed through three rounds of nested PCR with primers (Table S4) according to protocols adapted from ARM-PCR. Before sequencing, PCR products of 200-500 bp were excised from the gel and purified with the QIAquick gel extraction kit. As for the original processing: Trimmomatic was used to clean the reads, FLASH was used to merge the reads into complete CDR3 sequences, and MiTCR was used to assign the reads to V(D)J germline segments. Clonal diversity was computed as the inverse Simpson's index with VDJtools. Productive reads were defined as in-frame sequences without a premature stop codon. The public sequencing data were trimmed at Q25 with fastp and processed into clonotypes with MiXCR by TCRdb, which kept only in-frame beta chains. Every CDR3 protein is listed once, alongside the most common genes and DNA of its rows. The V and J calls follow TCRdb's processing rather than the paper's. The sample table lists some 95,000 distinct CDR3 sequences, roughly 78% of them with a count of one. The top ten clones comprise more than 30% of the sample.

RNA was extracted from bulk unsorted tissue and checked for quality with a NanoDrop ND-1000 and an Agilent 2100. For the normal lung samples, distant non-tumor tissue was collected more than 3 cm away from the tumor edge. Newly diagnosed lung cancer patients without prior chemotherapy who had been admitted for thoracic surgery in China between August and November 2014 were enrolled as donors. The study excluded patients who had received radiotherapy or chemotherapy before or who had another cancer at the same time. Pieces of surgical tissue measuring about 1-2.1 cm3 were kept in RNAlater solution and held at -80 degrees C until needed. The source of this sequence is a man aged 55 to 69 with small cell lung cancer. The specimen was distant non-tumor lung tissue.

The base sequence is TGTGCCGGCAGCTTGGATGGATCCTACAATGAGCAGTTCTTC. Its amino acids are CAGSLDGSYNEQFF. The chain employs TRBV11-2 and TRBJ2-1; there is no confident call for the D gene. CDR1 and CDR2 (SGHAT, FQNNGV) derive from the germline V gene. The CDR3 sequence holds 14 residues, the cysteine and phenylalanine included. Only the CDR3 part of the read is kept: 42 bases, read in frame from the first base.